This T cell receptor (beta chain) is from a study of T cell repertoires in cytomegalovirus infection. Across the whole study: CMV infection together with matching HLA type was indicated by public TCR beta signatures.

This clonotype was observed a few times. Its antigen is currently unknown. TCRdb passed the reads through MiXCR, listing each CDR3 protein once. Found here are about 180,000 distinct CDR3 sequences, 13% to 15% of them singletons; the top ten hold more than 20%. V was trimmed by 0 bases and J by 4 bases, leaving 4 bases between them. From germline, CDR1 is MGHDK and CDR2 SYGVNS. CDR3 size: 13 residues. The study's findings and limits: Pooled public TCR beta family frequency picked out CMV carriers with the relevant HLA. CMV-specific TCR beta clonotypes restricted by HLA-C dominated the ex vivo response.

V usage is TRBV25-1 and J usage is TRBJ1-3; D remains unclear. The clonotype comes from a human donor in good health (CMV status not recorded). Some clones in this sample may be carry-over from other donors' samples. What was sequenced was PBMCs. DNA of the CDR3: TGTGCCAGCAGTGAATATTACGGAAACACCATATATTTT. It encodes CASSEYYGNTIYF. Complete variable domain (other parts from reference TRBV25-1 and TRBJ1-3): EADIYQTPRYLVIGTGKKITLECSQTMGHDKMYWYQQDPGMELHLIHYSYGVNSTEKGDLSSESTVSRIRTEHFPLTLESARPSHTSQYLCASSEYYGNTIYFGEGSWLTVV.